This section outlines one T cell receptor beta chain sequence together with its context. Living in 24 US areas, the participants were between roughly 18 and 95 years of age. The CDR3 sequence is 18 residues long. From germline, CDR1 is SGDLS and CDR2 YYNGEE. V lost 0 bases, J lost 5 bases, and 14 bases stayed unmatched. The data stem from a study of blood T cell repertoires in COVID-19. Background on the study: PBMCs, B-cell-depleted T cells, or T cells provided the cDNA or gDNA that made up the material.

Some clones are missing from TCRdb's copy, which holds only in-frame ones; the method was immunoSEQ multiplex PCR. This table holds about 350,000 clones, roughly 90% found once. This clonotype was obtained from a woman aged 25 to 39 who had been exposed to COVID-19. The sequenced material came from PBMCs or T cells enriched from blood (not recorded which). The rearrangement joins TRBV9 to TRBJ1-2; TRBD1 matches at 9 bases. As DNA, the CDR3 is TGTGCCAGCAGCGTAGCGGCCGGGACAGGGCCCAACCTTTATGGCTACACCTTC. It encodes CASSVAAGTGPNLYGYTF.